The clone carrying this TCR beta chain showed up just a few times. Study processing details: Estimation of nucleated cell counts relied on the amplification of reference gene primers. TCRdb's copy holds only in-frame clones and misses some; the assay was immunoSEQ multiplex PCR. V and J calls plus clone size are reproduced from that table; the DNA served to infer D and trimming. The sample has under 300,000 clones, 80% to 90% seen once. The entry originates in a study of blood T cell repertoires in COVID-19. Turning to the study itself: Some COVID-19 samples were acute and others convalescent; all came from the United States, Italy and Spain. Nucleic acid was either cDNA or gDNA, and it came from T cells, B-cell-depleted T cells, or PBMCs.

The study recruited exposed participants who had met a COVID-19 case within 2 weeks before entry. Between the trimmed V and J ends, which lost 6 bases and 0 bases, there was a span of 9 bases. Germline loops: CDR1 MNHEY, CDR2 SVGEGT. This CDR3 has 13 amino acids. The receptor was isolated from a middle-aged woman who had been exposed to COVID-19. What was sequenced was PBMCs or T cells enriched from blood (not recorded which). This rearrangement joins TRBV6-2 or TRBV6-3 to TRBJ2-7, with no clear D. CDR3 DNA: TGTGCCAGCAGCCTGAGGAGCTCCTACGAGCAGTACGTC. Translated, it gives CASSLRSSYEQYV.